The source of this T cell receptor (beta chain) is a study of siplizumab effects on memory and regulatory T cells. General observations from the study: Suppressive activity of Tregs proliferating in siplizumab cultures remained unconfirmed. The naive T cell population seemed more diverse than memory cells and seemed a major contributor to the alloresponse. Alloreactive sequences tracing back to unstimulated CD4+ memory cells fell significantly with siplizumab. No more than a minor fraction of alloreactive clones could be traced back to unstimulated subsets.

As for this clone: What it binds is not known.

Profiled with immunoSEQ multiplex PCR; TCRdb holds only in-frame clones, not every one. Of more than 95,000 clones in the sample, approximately 94% were seen once. The specimen was non-Treg CD4+ T cells sorted from blood. The receptor comes from a human donor in good health.

The CDR3 DNA sequence: TGCAGCGTTACCGCCTTGGTAGGCACTGAAGCTTTCTTT. It yields the protein CSVTALVGTEAFF. This chain links TRBV29-1 with TRBJ1-1; D is undetermined. V was trimmed by 5 bases and J by 4 bases, leaving 14 bases between them. The germline CDR1 and CDR2 sequences are SQVTM and ANQGSEA. This CDR3 region has 13 residues. The complete variable domain, with remaining parts taken from reference TRBV29-1 and TRBJ1-1, reads SAVISQKPSRDICQRGTSLTIQCQVDSQVTMMFWYRQQPGQSLTLIATANQGSEATYESGFVIDKFPISRPNLTFSTLTVSNMSPEDSSIYLCSVTALVGTEAFFGQGTRLTVV.